Listed below are T cell receptor beta chains from one sample, sequenced in a study of cytomegalovirus exposure and HLA in healthy donors. Produced via immunoSEQ multiplex PCR; TCRdb's table is partial and in-frame only. The sample has approximately 150,000 clones, 80% seen once. The sequenced material came from PBMCs. The receptors were sampled from a man aged 25-45 years in good health and CMV-seronegative. Each CDR3 is given with its conserved first and last residue. D genes are given only for firm matches. Where a row states a size, it is once, few, many or the class of an expanded clone; other rows omit it.

clone_size: .
d_call: .
j_call: TRBJ1-2
v_call: TRBV5-6
cdr3_aa: CASSFGGGYGYTF
cdr3_nt: TGTGCCAGCAGCTTTGGGGGCGGCTATGGCTACACCTTC

clone_size: .
d_call: TRBD1
j_call: TRBJ2-7
v_call: TRBV6-5
cdr3_aa: CASSYRGRGEQYF
cdr3_nt: TGTGCCAGCAGTTACAGGGGGCGAGGCGAGCAGTACTTC

clone_size: .
d_call: TRBD1
j_call: TRBJ1-5
v_call: TRBV19
cdr3_aa: CASSIGHRGISESQPQHF
cdr3_nt: TGTGCCAGTAGTATAGGTCACAGGGGGATATCCGAATCTCAGCCCCAGCATTTT

clone_size: once
d_call: .
j_call: TRBJ1-5
v_call: TRBV7-8
cdr3_aa: CASSLVIENQPQHF
cdr3_nt: TGTGCCAGCAGCTTAGTTATCGAGAATCAGCCCCAGCATTTT

clone_size: once
d_call: TRBD2
j_call: TRBJ2-2
v_call: TRBV30
cdr3_aa: CAWTTSGTNTGELFF
cdr3_nt: TGTGCCTGGACCACTAGCGGGACGAACACCGGGGAGCTGTTTTTT

clone_size: .
d_call: .
j_call: TRBJ1-1
v_call: TRBV30
cdr3_aa: CAWTGRINTEAFF
cdr3_nt: TGTGCCTGGACAGGGCGAATAAACACTGAAGCTTTCTTT

clone_size: .
d_call: .
j_call: TRBJ2-7
v_call: TRBV14
cdr3_aa: CASSRESGLGGSEQYF
cdr3_nt: TGTGCCAGCAGCCGAGAATCGGGACTAGGGGGCTCCGAGCAGTACTTC

clone_size: .
d_call: TRBD1
j_call: TRBJ2-7
v_call: TRBV28
cdr3_aa: CASRRTGGHEQYF
cdr3_nt: TGTGCCAGCCGCCGGACAGGGGGCCACGAGCAGTACTTC

clone_size: .
d_call: .
j_call: TRBJ2-7
v_call: TRBV30
cdr3_aa: CAWSAGTGVLAGAYEQYF
cdr3_nt: TGTGCCTGGAGTGCGGGGACAGGGGTATTAGCGGGGGCCTACGAGCAGTACTTC

clone_size: .
d_call: TRBD2
j_call: TRBJ2-1
v_call: TRBV6-4
cdr3_aa: CASSDLAGYEQFF
cdr3_nt: TGTGCCAGCAGTGACCTAGCGGGGTATGAGCAGTTCTTC

clone_size: .
d_call: .
j_call: TRBJ2-3
v_call: TRBV27
cdr3_aa: CASSLLSGGTDTQYF
cdr3_nt: TGTGCCAGCAGTTTATTGTCGGGGGGCACAGATACGCAGTATTTT

clone_size: .
d_call: TRBD1
j_call: TRBJ1-4
v_call: TRBV29-1
cdr3_aa: CSVRTGVEKLFF
cdr3_nt: TGCAGCGTCCGGACAGGGGTAGAAAAACTGTTTTTT

clone_size: .
d_call: TRBD2
j_call: TRBJ2-7
v_call: TRBV4-2
cdr3_aa: CASSPNLLAGGEEQYF
cdr3_nt: TGTGCCAGCAGCCCAAACCTTTTGGCGGGAGGCGAAGAGCAGTACTTC

clone_size: few
d_call: .
j_call: TRBJ2-2
v_call: TRBV6-5
cdr3_aa: CASRPPGQNTGELFF
cdr3_nt: TGTGCCAGCAGACCTCCGGGACAGAACACCGGGGAGCTGTTTTTT

clone_size: .
d_call: .
j_call: TRBJ1-1
v_call: TRBV28
cdr3_aa: CASSPHRTRDHEAFF
cdr3_nt: TGTGCCAGCAGTCCACATCGAACTAGGGATCATGAAGCTTTCTTT

clone_size: .
d_call: .
j_call: TRBJ1-4
v_call: TRBV5-1
cdr3_aa: CASSLVTGNEKLFF
cdr3_nt: TGCGCCAGCAGCTTGGTCACGGGTAATGAAAAACTGTTTTTT

clone_size: .
d_call: TRBD2
j_call: TRBJ2-1
v_call: TRBV2
cdr3_aa: CASSEVLGGRNEQFF
cdr3_nt: TGTGCCAGCAGTGAAGTTTTGGGAGGGCGGAATGAGCAGTTCTTC

clone_size: .
d_call: .
j_call: TRBJ2-6
v_call: TRBV9
cdr3_aa: CASSSHPQVGHEFSGANVLTF
cdr3_nt: TGTGCCAGCAGCTCCCATCCCCAGGTGGGACACGAGTTCTCTGGGGCCAACGTCCTGACTTTC

clone_size: .
d_call: .
j_call: TRBJ1-5
v_call: TRBV7-2
cdr3_aa: CASSSTAYSNQPQHF
cdr3_nt: TGTGCCAGCAGCTCAACAGCTTATAGCAATCAGCCCCAGCATTTT

clone_size: .
d_call: TRBD1
j_call: TRBJ1-2
v_call: TRBV6-4
cdr3_aa: CASSPDRGYNYGYTF
cdr3_nt: TGTGCCAGCAGCCCCGACAGGGGATATAACTATGGCTACACCTTC

clone_size: .
d_call: .
j_call: TRBJ2-7
v_call: TRBV28
cdr3_aa: CASGLEHYEQYF
cdr3_nt: TGTGCCAGCGGACTGGAACACTACGAGCAGTACTTC

clone_size: .
d_call: .
j_call: TRBJ1-3
v_call: TRBV30
cdr3_aa: CAFNREEGNTIYF
cdr3_nt: TGTGCCTTTAACAGGGAAGAGGGAAACACCATATATTTT

clone_size: .
d_call: .
j_call: TRBJ2-7
v_call: TRBV28
cdr3_aa: CASKQAGTYEQYF
cdr3_nt: TGTGCCAGCAAGCAGGCTGGCACCTACGAGCAGTACTTC

clone_size: .
d_call: TRBD1
j_call: TRBJ2-3
v_call: TRBV15
cdr3_aa: CATNRQGINFTDTQYF
cdr3_nt: TGTGCCACCAATAGACAGGGAATTAATTTCACAGATACGCAGTATTTT

clone_size: few
d_call: TRBD1
j_call: TRBJ2-3
v_call: TRBV11-2
cdr3_aa: CASSFLGQGQGDTQYF
cdr3_nt: TGTGCCAGCAGCTTTTTGGGACAGGGCCAGGGAGATACGCAGTATTTT

clone_size: .
d_call: TRBD2
j_call: TRBJ2-4
v_call: TRBV28
cdr3_aa: CASSTPTSAQNIQYF
cdr3_nt: TGTGCCAGCAGCACCCCGACTAGCGCTCAAAACATTCAGTACTTC

clone_size: .
d_call: TRBD1
j_call: TRBJ2-5
v_call: TRBV19
cdr3_aa: CATKQTGRGRETQYF
cdr3_nt: TGTGCCACCAAACAAACGGGCAGGGGGCGAGAGACCCAGTACTTC

clone_size: .
d_call: TRBD1
j_call: TRBJ2-1
v_call: TRBV10-3
cdr3_aa: CAISEEGTGYYNEQFF
cdr3_nt: TGTGCCATCAGTGAGGAGGGGACAGGATATTACAATGAGCAGTTCTTC

clone_size: .
d_call: TRBD1
j_call: TRBJ1-5
v_call: TRBV9
cdr3_aa: CASSRIKQGCQPQHF
cdr3_nt: TGTGCCAGCAGCCGAATAAAACAGGGGTGTCAGCCCCAGCATTTT

clone_size: few
d_call: .
j_call: TRBJ1-1
v_call: TRBV25-1
cdr3_aa: CASTAPGIVNTEAFF
cdr3_nt: TGTGCCAGCACCGCCCCGGGGATAGTGAACACTGAAGCTTTCTTT

clone_size: .
d_call: TRBD1
j_call: TRBJ2-7
v_call: TRBV19
cdr3_aa: CASSIRGQGYEQYF
cdr3_nt: TGTGCCAGTAGTATTCGAGGACAGGGCTACGAGCAGTACTTC

clone_size: .
d_call: .
j_call: TRBJ2-2
v_call: TRBV28
cdr3_aa: CATAGAPRGTGELFF
cdr3_nt: TGTGCCACCGCGGGGGCCCCTCGAGGCACCGGGGAGCTGTTTTTT

clone_size: .
d_call: .
j_call: TRBJ2-2
v_call: TRBV4-2
cdr3_aa: CASSQDRGTGELFF
cdr3_nt: TGTGCCAGCAGCCAAGATCGAGGTACCGGGGAGCTGTTTTTT

clone_size: .
d_call: .
j_call: TRBJ2-4
v_call: TRBV7-7
cdr3_aa: CASSLIEGDIQYF
cdr3_nt: TGTGCTAGCAGCTTAATTGAGGGGGACATTCAGTACTTC

clone_size: .
d_call: TRBD2
j_call: TRBJ2-7
v_call: TRBV4-3
cdr3_aa: CASSQDRGRGNEQYF
cdr3_nt: TGCGCCAGCAGCCAAGATCGGGGGAGGGGAAACGAGCAGTACTTC

clone_size: few
d_call: .
j_call: TRBJ1-5
v_call: TRBV5-8
cdr3_aa: CASTQGIDSNQPQHF
cdr3_nt: TGTGCCAGCACCCAGGGGATCGATAGCAATCAGCCCCAGCATTTT

clone_size: .
d_call: TRBD1
j_call: TRBJ2-5
v_call: TRBV7-3
cdr3_aa: CASSLGLDRESQETQYF
cdr3_nt: TGTGCCAGCAGCTTAGGTTTAGACAGGGAATCTCAAGAGACCCAGTACTTC

clone_size: .
d_call: TRBD2
j_call: TRBJ2-4
v_call: TRBV30
cdr3_aa: CAWRVSGGNIQYF
cdr3_nt: TGTGCCTGGAGAGTTAGCGGGGGTAACATTCAGTACTTC

clone_size: many
d_call: TRBD2
j_call: TRBJ2-5
v_call: TRBV4-3
cdr3_aa: CASSQGLAGDTETQYF
cdr3_nt: TGCGCCAGCAGCCAAGGGCTAGCGGGAGATACCGAGACCCAGTACTTC

clone_size: .
d_call: .
j_call: TRBJ2-1
v_call: TRBV5-1
cdr3_aa: CASSLEQGLYNEQFF
cdr3_nt: TGCGCCAGCAGCTTGGAGCAGGGGCTTTACAATGAGCAGTTCTTC

clone_size: .
d_call: TRBD1
j_call: TRBJ1-2
v_call: TRBV2
cdr3_aa: CASSAIPTGYGYTF
cdr3_nt: TGTGCCAGCAGCGCCATCCCGACAGGGTACGGCTACACCTTC

clone_size: .
d_call: TRBD2
j_call: TRBJ2-1
v_call: TRBV7-2
cdr3_aa: CASRTTSASSYNEQFF
cdr3_nt: TGTGCCAGCAGGACCACTAGCGCTAGCTCCTACAATGAGCAGTTCTTC

clone_size: .
d_call: .
j_call: TRBJ1-2
v_call: TRBV5-1
cdr3_aa: CASGPGLGSNYGYTF
cdr3_nt: TGCGCCAGCGGTCCGGGACTGGGTTCTAACTATGGCTACACCTTC

clone_size: .
d_call: TRBD1
j_call: TRBJ2-1
v_call: TRBV4-1
cdr3_aa: CASSYNDRDSYNEQFF
cdr3_nt: TGCGCCAGCAGCTACAACGACAGGGATTCCTACAATGAGCAGTTCTTC

clone_size: once
d_call: TRBD1
j_call: TRBJ2-7
v_call: TRBV9
cdr3_aa: CASSGGGQGIRHEQYF
cdr3_nt: TGTGCCAGCAGCGGGGGGGGACAGGGGATTCGTCATGAGCAGTACTTC

clone_size: .
d_call: .
j_call: TRBJ1-2
v_call: TRBV4-1
cdr3_aa: CASRASRGSNYGYTF
cdr3_nt: TGCGCCAGCAGAGCGAGCAGGGGCTCCAACTATGGCTACACCTTC

clone_size: once
d_call: .
j_call: TRBJ2-2
v_call: TRBV25-1
cdr3_aa: CASSEYRAPGELFF
cdr3_nt: TGTGCCAGCAGTGAGTACAGGGCCCCCGGGGAGCTGTTTTTT

clone_size: .
d_call: TRBD2
j_call: TRBJ2-7
v_call: TRBV7-9
cdr3_aa: CASSWDQTSGSRSEQYF
cdr3_nt: TGTGCCAGCAGCTGGGACCAGACTAGCGGGAGTAGATCCGAGCAGTACTTC

clone_size: once
d_call: TRBD2
j_call: TRBJ2-3
v_call: TRBV11-1
cdr3_aa: CASSLEVAGGADTQYF
cdr3_nt: TGTGCCAGCAGCTTAGAGGTGGCGGGGGGGGCAGATACGCAGTATTTT

clone_size: .
d_call: TRBD1
j_call: TRBJ1-1
v_call: TRBV30
cdr3_aa: CAWRSLGQDNYEAFF
cdr3_nt: TGTGCCTGGAGAAGCCTCGGACAGGACAACTATGAAGCTTTCTTT